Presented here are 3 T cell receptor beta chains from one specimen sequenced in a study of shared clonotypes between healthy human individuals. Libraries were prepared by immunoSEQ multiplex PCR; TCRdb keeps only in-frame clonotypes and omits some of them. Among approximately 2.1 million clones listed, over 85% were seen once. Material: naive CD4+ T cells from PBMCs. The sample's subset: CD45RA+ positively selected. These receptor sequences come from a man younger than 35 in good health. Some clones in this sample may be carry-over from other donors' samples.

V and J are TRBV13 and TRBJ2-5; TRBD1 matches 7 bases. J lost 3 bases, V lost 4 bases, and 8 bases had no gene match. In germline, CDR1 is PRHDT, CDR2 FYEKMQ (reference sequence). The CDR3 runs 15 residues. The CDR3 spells CASSSGTDVKETQYF. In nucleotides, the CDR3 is TGTGCCAGCAGCTCCGGGACAGACGTCAAAGAGACCCAGTACTTC.

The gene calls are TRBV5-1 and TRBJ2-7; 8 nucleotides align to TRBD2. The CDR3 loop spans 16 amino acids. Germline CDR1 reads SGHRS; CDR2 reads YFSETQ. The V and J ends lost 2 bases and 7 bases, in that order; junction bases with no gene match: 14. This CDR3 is CASSFSAGLVGVEQYF. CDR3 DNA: TGCGCCAGCAGCTTTTCGGCGGGACTAGTAGGGGTGGAGCAGTACTTC.

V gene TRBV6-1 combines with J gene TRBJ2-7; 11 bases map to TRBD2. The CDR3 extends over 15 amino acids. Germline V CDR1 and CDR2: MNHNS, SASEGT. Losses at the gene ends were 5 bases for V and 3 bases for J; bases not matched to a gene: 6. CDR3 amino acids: CASSPQGLAVYEQYF. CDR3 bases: TGTGCCAGCAGTCCGCAGGGACTAGCGGTCTACGAGCAGTACTTC.